This TCR beta chain was found in a study of human T cells and chemical hapten exposure. Whole-study context: The patch tests put 0.01% DPC on the skin of the upper back and were read 6 days later. Per-sample TCR yield variability stemmed mainly from small pooled library volume differences. Whole-study findings and limits: After DPC sensitization, TCRs above 1 in 1000 frequency showed no change. Expanded TCRs clustered into significantly more large CDR3 similarity groups than controls, the analysis revealed.

TCRdb redid the calling of the RACE reads with MiXCR, one entry per CDR3 protein. The sample lists around 76,000 distinct CDR3 sequences; about 11% were seen once. Documented time point: patch test 1, 2 weeks after DPC sensitization. The treatment: therapeutic diphenylcyclopropenone sensitization with weekly scalp DPC. The CDR3 covers 14 residues. The ends were cut back, 0 bases at V and 7 bases at J, with 7 bases in the middle. Germline V gene lookup returns CDR1 WSHSY and CDR2 SAAADI. Turning to this clonotype: The antigen remains unidentified.

The receptor was isolated from a woman aged 60-70 years with alopecia areata. Some clones in this sample may be carry-over from other donors' samples. The source was whole blood, collected in connection with sensitization to the hapten diphenylcyclopropenone (DPC). This sequence joins TRBV10-2 and TRBJ1-6; no clear D. The CDR3 reads CASSESRGNSPLHF. CDR3 nucleotides: TGCGCCAGCAGTGAGTCGAGAGGGAATTCACCCCTCCACTTT.